This is a list of T cell receptor beta chains from one sample in a study of blood T cell repertoires in COVID-19. Data came from immunoSEQ multiplex PCR; TCRdb stores just in-frame clones and leaves some out. The table records 140,000 or so clones, approximately 90% of them present only once. Sequencing was done on a sample of peripheral blood. The receptors here all came from a woman aged 55-69 years with active COVID-19. The CDR3 runs from the conserved cysteine through the conserved F or W. The D gene is left open where the match is weak. Clone sizes are given selectively: once, few, many, or a class where the clone is expanded.

V gene	D gene	clone size	J gene	CDR3 protein	CDR3 DNA
TRBV3-1/TRBV3-2	-	-	TRBJ2-7	CASSQDRYEQYF	TGTGCCAGCAGCCAAGATCGCTACGAGCAGTACTTC
TRBV7-2	TRBD2	-	TRBJ2-5	CASSLSGRAGKTQYF	TGTGCCAGCAGCTTGAGCGGGAGGGCCGGGAAGACCCAGTACTTC
TRBV28	-	-	TRBJ1-1	CASSSIRGIFTEAFF	TGTGCCAGCAGTTCAATTCGGGGAATATTCACTGAAGCTTTCTTT
TRBV28	-	-	TRBJ2-2	CASTHRDLWAGELFF	TGTGCCAGCACACACAGGGATTTATGGGCCGGGGAGCTGTTTTTT
TRBV2	-	-	TRBJ2-7	CASSDGSTGSGYEQYF	TGTGCCAGCAGTGACGGGAGTACGGGGTCGGGGTACGAGCAGTACTTC
TRBV28	-	-	TRBJ2-6	CASKTVSSGGANVLTF	TGTGCCAGCAAGACAGTCTCCTCAGGTGGGGCCAACGTCCTGACTTTC
TRBV15	-	-	TRBJ2-1	CATSKGTIGAAEQFF	TGTGCCACCAGCAAGGGGACAATCGGGGCCGCTGAGCAGTTCTTC
TRBV5-8	TRBD2	once	TRBJ2-3	CASSGTSGRPTDTQYF	TGTGCCAGCAGCGGGACTAGCGGGAGGCCCACAGATACGCAGTATTTT
TRBV20-1	TRBD1	-	TRBJ2-2	CSASVQGGSDTGELFF	TGCAGTGCCAGTGTACAGGGGGGATCCGACACCGGGGAGCTGTTTTTT
TRBV29-1	TRBD2	-	TRBJ2-1	CSVDGLAGGPAYNEQFF	TGCAGCGTTGATGGTCTAGCGGGAGGACCCGCCTACAATGAGCAGTTCTTC
TRBV4-3	TRBD1	-	TRBJ1-4	CASSQDADRGNEKLFF	TGCGCCAGCAGCCAAGATGCGGACAGGGGTAATGAAAAACTGTTTTTT
TRBV2	-	-	TRBJ2-3	CASRALSDTQYF	TGTGCCAGCAGAGCTCTCTCAGATACGCAGTATTTT
TRBV3-1/TRBV3-2	-	-	TRBJ1-5	CASSQFTGSNQPQHF	TGTGCCAGCAGCCAATTCACAGGTAGCAATCAGCCCCAGCATTTT
TRBV27	TRBD2	-	TRBJ2-1	CASSPTSSGRASPREQFF	TGTGCCAGCAGTCCCACCTCTAGCGGGAGGGCCAGCCCCCGTGAGCAGTTCTTC
TRBV28	TRBD2	-	TRBJ2-1	CASSLSSGTYNEQFF	TGTGCCAGCAGTTTATCTAGCGGGACCTACAATGAGCAGTTCTTC
TRBV3-1/TRBV3-2	-	-	TRBJ2-5	CASRLGGAATQYF	TGTGCCAGCAGGCTGGGGGGGGCTGCGACCCAGTACTTC
TRBV19	TRBD2	-	TRBJ2-3	CASSEYSGRRTDTQYF	TGTGCCAGTAGTGAATATAGCGGGAGACGTACAGATACGCAGTATTTT
TRBV7-2	-	-	TRBJ1-6	CASSSQGPQSNSPLHF	TGTGCCAGCAGCTCACAGGGACCCCAATCTAATTCACCCCTCCACTTT
TRBV6-2/TRBV6-3	TRBD1	few	TRBJ2-7	CASSRQGGRYEQYF	TGTGCCAGCAGTCGACAGGGGGGCCGCTACGAGCAGTACTTC